These 16 T cell receptor beta chains originate from one sample sequenced in a study of T cell responses to AZD1222 COVID-19 vaccine. Clones were sequenced by immunoSEQ multiplex PCR, and TCRdb holds only the in-frame ones, with some missing. This sample has 150,000 or so clones; approximately 91% occur once, and the top ten carry about 1.6%. Sequenced here: peripheral blood, sampled 28 days after the second AZD1222 dose. These receptor sequences come from an adult who received the AZD1222 COVID-19 vaccine.

The J gene is TRBJ2-1, the V gene TRBV9, with TRBD2 matching over 9 bases. The CDR3 consists of 15 residues. V shed 0 bases, J shed 6 bases, and the junction held 4 bases outside the gene matches. CDR1 and CDR2 from the germline V gene are SGDLS and YYNGEE. The CDR3 DNA is TGTGCCAGCAGCGTAGGTGAGCGGGAGGCCAATGAGCAGTTCTTC. Translation gives CASSVGEREANEQFF. Full variable domain (missing parts from reference TRBV9 and TRBJ2-1): DSGVTQTPKHLITATGQRVTLRCSPRSGDLSVYWYQQSLDQGLQFLIQYYNGEERAKGNILERFSAQQFPDLHSELNLSSLELGDSALYFCASSVGEREANEQFFGPGTRLTVL.

This chain's CDR3 is CASSEDRGPANEKLFF. CDR3 DNA sequence: TGTGCCAGCAGCGAGGACAGGGGTCCTGCTAATGAAAAACTGTTTTTT. The rearrangement joins TRBV2 to TRBJ1-4; the match to TRBD1 covers 9 bases. The CDR3 contains 16 residues. Looked up from germline, CDR1 is SNHLY and CDR2 is FYNNEI. V shed 6 bases and J 3 bases; nucleotides not matched to a gene: 8.

The V gene is TRBV30, the J gene TRBJ2-3; D remains ambiguous. CDR3 length: 17 amino acids. The V and J ends lost 0 bases and 0 bases respectively, with 16 bases between them. The germline gives CDR1 GTSNPN, CDR2 SVGIG (reference sequence). The CDR3 here is CAWSVVGLGSSTDTQYF. CDR3 coding DNA: TGTGCCTGGAGTGTAGTTGGGCTGGGGTCTAGCACAGATACGCAGTATTTT.

This clone has just a few counts. The CDR3 coding sequence is TGTGCCAGCAGTTCCTCTGGGCCACGAAACACCATATATTTT. Its protein is CASSSSGPRNTIYF. This sequence joins TRBV6-6 and TRBJ1-3, with D uncertain. This CDR3 region has 14 residues. Deletions cut 4 bases from V and 5 bases from J, with 12 bases between. Looked up from germline, CDR1 is MNHNY and CDR2 is SVGAGI (reference sequence).

CDR3 coding DNA: TGCGCCAGCAGCTTGGGTAGGGAAGGGAACACTGAAGCTTTCTTT. As protein: CASSLGREGNTEAFF. The genes are TRBV5-1 and TRBJ1-1; no clear D. Deletions cut 0 bases from V and 1 base from J, with 10 bases between. This CDR3 spans 15 amino acids. Germline assignment: CDR1 SGHRS and CDR2 YFSETQ.

This clone was seen just once. V gene TRBV4-1 combines with J gene TRBJ2-7; TRBD1 might be the D (6 bases). Deletions cut 5 bases from V and 0 bases from J, with 20 bases between. Germline assignment: CDR1 MGHRA and CDR2 YSYEKL. The CDR3 is 17 residues long. The CDR3 DNA is TGCGCCAGCAGCGTCGTTCTGGGGGCAGGGAGCTCCTACGAGCAGTACTTC. It is translated as CASSVVLGAGSSYEQYF.

The chain links TRBV6-5 to TRBJ1-1; no clear D. The CDR3 runs 13 residues. V was clipped by 0 bases and J by 6 bases, with 8 bases between them. Germline V lookup: CDR1 MNHEY, CDR2 SVGAGI. CDR3 sequence: CASSYSNRAEAFF. For the CDR3, the DNA is TGTGCCAGCAGTTACTCTAATAGGGCTGAAGCTTTCTTT.

This rearrangement joins TRBV4-1 to TRBJ2-2; perhaps TRBD2 as D (5 bases). The CDR3 covers 15 residues. From germline, CDR1 is MGHRA and CDR2 YSYEKL. Trimming removed 0 bases at V and 7 bases at J, with 12 bases between. CDR3 sequence: CASSQDGGCCGELFF. CDR3 nucleotides: TGCGCCAGCAGCCAAGATGGAGGTTGTTGCGGGGAGCTGTTTTTT.

The chain recombines TRBV2 with TRBJ1-1; maybe TRBD1 (6 bases). The CDR3 is made up of 12 amino acids. The V gene's germline CDR1 is SNHLY and CDR2 FYNNEI. V lost 8 bases, J lost 7 bases, and 14 bases lay in between. CDR3 nucleotides: TGTGCCAGCTACAGGGTGGGCAATGAAGCTTTCTTT. Its translation: CASYRVGNEAFF. The full variable domain, in which reference TRBV2 and TRBJ1-1 provide the parts outside the CDR3, is EPEVTQTPSHQVTQMGQEVILRCVPISNHLYFYWYRQILGQKVEFLVSFYNNEISEKSEIFDDQFSVERPDGSNFTLKIRSTKLEDSAMYFCASYRVGNEAFFGQGTRLTVV.

This clone was counted a single time. This sequence joins TRBV28 and TRBJ1-5, with D perhaps TRBD1 (6 bases). V was trimmed by 5 bases and J by 3 bases, leaving 20 bases between them. The CDR3 runs 17 residues. Germline CDR1 MDHEN, CDR2 SYDVKM. CDR3 coding DNA: TGTGCCAGCAGTCCACGAATGGACAGTAGCGTCAATCAGCCCCAGCATTTT. This translates into CASSPRMDSSVNQPQHF.

The V and J genes are TRBV28 and TRBJ2-7; the D is unclear. This CDR3 contains 13 residues. CDR1 and CDR2 from the germline V gene are MDHEN and SYDVKM. The ends were cut back, 7 bases at V and 1 base at J, with 11 bases in the middle. Here the CDR3 reads CASNMGASYEQYF. DNA of the CDR3: TGTGCCAGCAACATGGGTGCGTCCTACGAGCAGTACTTC.

The V gene is TRBV3-1 (or the pseudogene TRBV3-2), the J gene TRBJ2-2; no clear D gene. The CDR3 totals 14 residues. Trimming pared 0 bases from V and 6 bases from J, leaving 8 bases between. Germline V gene sequence: CDR1 LGHDT, CDR2 YNNKEL (reference sequence). The CDR3 region has the DNA TGTGCCAGCAGCCAAGAGATCCTCGCCGGGGAGCTGTTTTTT. Amino acid sequence: CASSQEILAGELFF.

This clone was counted once. The CDR3 DNA reads as TGTGCCAGCAGCCTCCGGACAGGGATGAACACTGAAGCTTTCTTT. Translating gives CASSLRTGMNTEAFF. The rearrangement links TRBV3-1 (or the pseudogene TRBV3-2) to TRBJ1-1, with TRBD1 identical over 8 bases. The CDR3 is made up of 15 amino acids. CDR1 and CDR2 from the germline V gene are LGHDT and YNNKEL (reference sequence). J was trimmed by 0 bases and V by 4 bases; bases with no gene match: 4.

The V call is TRBV2, the J call TRBJ2-7, with TRBD1 identical over 9 bases. The CDR3 sequence is 15 residues long. V lost 7 bases and J lost 5; bases outside the gene matches: 12. Germline V gives CDR1 SNHLY, CDR2 FYNNEI. The CDR3 bases are TGTGCCAGCACCGATTTTGACAGGGGGTACAACGAGCAGTACTTC. Amino acids: CASTDFDRGYNEQYF.

The chain combines TRBV7-2 with TRBJ1-1; D remains ambiguous. CDR1 and CDR2 from the germline V gene are SGHTA and FQGNSA. There are 15 residues in the CDR3. The V end was cut by 6 bases, the J end by 0 bases, with 14 bases between. The CDR3 sequence is CASRPSRTVNTEAFF. Here the CDR3 DNA reads TGTGCCAGCAGACCATCACGGACGGTGAACACTGAAGCTTTCTTT.

The rearrangement links TRBV7-9 to TRBJ2-7; D is ambiguous. Trimming removed 1 base at V and 0 bases at J, with 4 bases between. CDR1 SEHNR and CDR2 FQNEAQ come from the germline V gene (reference sequence). This CDR3 has 13 residues. CDR3 bases: TGTGCCAGCAGCTTAGAGATCTCCTACGAGCAGTACTTC. This translates into CASSLEISYEQYF.